Following are 16 T cell receptor beta chains from one sample sequenced in a study of T cell changes during pregnancy in multiple sclerosis. Produced via immunoSEQ multiplex PCR; TCRdb's table is partial and in-frame only. The data show 75,000 to 80,000 clones, around 89% seen once. This sample comprised peripheral blood, obtained before pregnancy. The receptors were sampled from a female donor with multiple sclerosis, enrolled in a pregnancy study.

V and J are TRBV27 and TRBJ1-2, with no clear D. There are 14 residues in the CDR3. V was clipped by 7 bases and J by 7 bases, with 19 bases between them. From germline, CDR1 is MNHEY and CDR2 SMNVEV (reference sequence). CDR3 coding DNA: TGTGCCAGCAACCCGCGGGCAGGAGAGCTTGGCTACACCTTC. Protein: CASNPRAGELGYTF.

J is TRBJ2-1 and V is TRBV6-1; 11 bases fit TRBD2. The CDR3 has 15 residues. Germline loops: CDR1 MNHNS, CDR2 SASEGT. V shed 7 bases, J shed 1 base, and the junction held 3 bases outside the gene matches. As DNA, the CDR3 is TGTGCCAGCACAGGGACTAGCGGTTCCTACAATGAGCAGTTCTTC. Translation gives CASTGTSGSYNEQFF.

The chain combines TRBV29-1 with TRBJ2-3; D is possibly TRBD1 (5 bases). V lost 3 bases and J lost 6, with 19 bases in between. Germline lookup yields CDR1 SQVTM and CDR2 ANQGSEA. The CDR3 totals 15 residues. The CDR3: CSVDKLLGAPDTQYF. Written as DNA, the CDR3 is TGCAGCGTTGATAAGCTCCTAGGGGCACCGGATACGCAGTATTTT.

The chain recombines TRBV6-6 with TRBJ2-1; 7 nucleotides align to TRBD2. The CDR3 runs to 16 residues. Germline V lookup: CDR1 MNHNY, CDR2 SVGAGI (reference sequence). With V trimmed by 4 bases and J by 6 bases, 12 bases remained unmatched. This CDR3 reads CASSSTLSGARNEQFF. CDR3 nucleotide sequence: TGTGCCAGCAGTTCGACCTTAAGCGGGGCCCGCAATGAGCAGTTCTTC.

The rearrangement uses TRBV9 and TRBJ2-1; 9 bases fit TRBD2. The germline CDR1 and CDR2 sequences are SGDLS and YYNGEE. V shed 0 bases, J shed 7 bases, and the junction held 11 bases outside the gene matches. The CDR3 consists of 17 residues. The CDR3 nucleotides are TGTGCCAGCAGCGTAGCTCGCCTAGCGGGGAGGGGAAATGAGCAGTTCTTC. Encoded protein: CASSVARLAGRGNEQFF.

The CDR3 sequence: CASSLDIRVQFKYGIYNSPLHF. The CDR3, as DNA: TGTGCCAGCAGCTTAGATATCAGGGTTCAGTTCAAGTATGGTATCTATAATTCACCCCTCCACTTT. J is TRBJ1-6 and V is TRBV7-6; a weak D match, TRBD1 (5 bases). The CDR3 runs to 22 residues. V was clipped by 1 base and J by 3 bases, with 28 bases between them. CDR1 and CDR2 (germline): SGHVS, FNYEAQ.

The gene calls are TRBV11-2 and TRBJ1-2; 7 bases are shared with TRBD1. Unmatched junction bases numbered 5, after V lost 11 bases and J lost 5 bases. The CDR3 spans 11 residues. Germline lookup yields CDR1 SGHAT and CDR2 FQNNGV. CDR3 protein: CALSRGYGYTF. CDR3 DNA: TGTGCCCTCAGCAGGGGGTATGGCTACACCTTC.

In its sample, this clone was seen a few times. This chain connects TRBV14 to TRBJ2-7; perhaps TRBD1 as D (5 bases). CDR3 length: 14 amino acids. Germline V gives CDR1 SGHDN, CDR2 FVKESK. Trimming took 5 bases from V and 5 from J, leaving 16 bases between them. The DNA for the CDR3 is TGTGCCAGCAGCACCCGACAGCAGTTCGACGAGCAGTACTTC. Translating gives CASSTRQQFDEQYF.

This clone was observed a single time. In DNA form, the CDR3 reads TGCGCCAGCAGCAGGGGACTAGCGGGGGCTAGGAGCTCCTACGAGCAGTACTTC. Its translation is CASSRGLAGARSSYEQYF. The rearrangement joins TRBV5-1 to TRBJ2-7; 14 nucleotides line up with TRBD2. J was trimmed by 0 bases and V by 4 bases; bases with no gene match: 9. The CDR3 loop spans 18 amino acids. Germline V CDR1 and CDR2: SGHRS, YFSETQ.

The V and J genes are TRBV9 and TRBJ2-6; maybe TRBD2 (6 bases). The CDR3 consists of 17 residues. V shed 0 bases and J shed 4 bases, with 14 bases lying between them. The V gene's germline CDR1 is SGDLS and CDR2 YYNGEE. CDR3 nucleotide sequence: TGTGCCAGCAGCGTAGCGGGACTCCTCTGGGGGGCCAACGTCCTGACTTTC. Translated: CASSVAGLLWGANVLTF.

The chain links TRBV5-6 to TRBJ1-6; no reliable D call. In germline, CDR1 is SGHDT, CDR2 YYEEEE. V lost 0 bases and J lost 0, with 13 bases in between. This CDR3 is 18 amino acids long. CDR3 loop: CASSLVRGKGSYNSPLHF. DNA of the CDR3: TGTGCCAGCAGCTTGGTCCGGGGAAAGGGCTCCTATAATTCACCCCTCCACTTT.

The chain uses TRBV6-1 and TRBJ2-3; TRBD1 is a possible D gene (6 bases). Trimming removed 1 base from V and 6 bases from J, with 23 bases in between. The CDR3 has 18 residues. CDR1 and CDR2 (germline): MNHNS, SASEGT. The CDR3 DNA is TGTGCCAGCAGTGAAGGGGGGACACCCGTCTTCATCAGCGATACGCAGTATTTT. Translating gives CASSEGGTPVFISDTQYF.

This rearrangement joins TRBV25-1 to TRBJ1-4, with D uncertain. V shed 1 base and J shed 3 bases, with 6 bases lying between them. The CDR3 extends over 14 amino acids. The germline V gene has CDR1 MGHDK and CDR2 SYGVNS. The CDR3 DNA reads TGTGCCAGCAGTGAATCAGGCTCTAATGAAAAACTGTTTTTT. Encoded protein: CASSESGSNEKLFF.

The V gene is TRBV29-1, the J gene TRBJ2-5; 7 nucleotides agree with TRBD2. CDR1 SQVTM and CDR2 ANQGSEA come from the germline V gene. Trimming took 7 bases from V and 9 from J; bases not matched to a gene: 5. The CDR3 is 10 amino acids. In nucleotides, the CDR3 is TGCAGCGCTGGGAGGGAGGCCCAGTACTTC. It encodes CSAGREAQYF.

The genes are TRBV27 and TRBJ1-4; no definite D call. This CDR3 has 14 residues. Germline lookup yields CDR1 MNHEY and CDR2 SMNVEV (reference sequence). V was trimmed by 1 base and J by 8 bases, leaving 11 bases between them. CDR3: CASSLLDRGEKLFF. The CDR3 region has the DNA TGTGCCAGCAGTTTATTGGATAGAGGGGAAAAACTGTTTTTT.

This clone came up once. The chain carries TRBV30 and TRBJ1-4, with TRBD1 as a possible D gene (5 bases). Trimming took 5 bases from V and 5 from J, leaving 18 bases between them. CDR1 GTSNPN and CDR2 SVGIG come from the germline V gene (reference sequence). The CDR3 is 15 amino acids. The CDR3 protein is CAWGGISTGNEKLFF. The CDR3 nucleotides read TGTGCCTGGGGGGGGATCTCTACGGGGAATGAAAAACTGTTTTTT.